This TCR beta chain derives from a study of shared T cell receptors in the human thymus. CDR3 size: 17 residues. Germline lookup yields CDR1 PRHDT and CDR2 FYEKMQ (reference sequence). V shed 5 bases and J shed 3 bases, with 20 bases lying between them. TCRdb keeps only in-frame clones here, not all; method: immunoSEQ multiplex PCR. The sample consists of about 380,000 clones, approximately 95% of them appearing once. J is TRBJ2-1 and V is TRBV13, with a possible D match to TRBD1 (5 bases). This receptor was taken from a human donor. Sequencing input: thymocytes. Here the CDR3 reads CASSPPSRHRYYNEQFF. Written as DNA, the CDR3 is TGTGCCAGCAGCCCCCCATCTAGGCACAGGTACTACAATGAGCAGTTCTTC.